The text below deals with one TCR beta chain. The antigen is unknown. The sample belongs to a study of response to subunit inactivated influenza vaccine. Study outcomes and limitations: There was a suggestion from the authors that each seasonal influenza vaccination recruits few new T cells.

MiXCR, applied by TCRdb to the RT-PCR reads, yields one record per CDR3 protein. The sample carries approximately 310,000 distinct CDR3 sequences, less than 25% recorded once. The sequence came from a man aged 50 to 75 who received an inactivated influenza vaccine. Specimen: PBMCs from blood, collected less than 22 months after vaccination.

The CDR3, as DNA: TGCAGTGCTACTACTATGAACACTGAAGCTTTCTTT. Amino acids: CSATTMNTEAFF. The J gene is TRBJ1-1, the V gene TRBV20-1, with unresolved D. This CDR3 region has 12 residues. From germline, CDR1 is DFQATT and CDR2 SNEGSKA (reference sequence). Trimming took off 4 bases at V and 0 bases at J, with 6 bases between the two ends.